A selection of T cell receptor beta chains follows, all from one sample in a study of CD8+ T cells in alopecia areata. The assay was immunoSEQ multiplex PCR, and TCRdb's table has in-frame clones only and misses some. The table shows about 76,000 clones, with roughly 66% occurring only once. This specimen consisted of CD8+ T cells sorted from blood, obtained at week 24, from a patient treated with tofacitinib. All receptors derive from a human donor with alopecia areata. Both conserved end residues are part of each CDR3. D genes are given only for firm matches. Where a row states a size, it is once, few, many or the class of an expanded clone; other rows omit it.

V gene	CDR3 length	J gene	D gene	clone size	CDR3 DNA	CDR3 protein
TRBV2	15	TRBJ2-7	NA	few	TGTGCCAGCAGTGAAGAATCAGGCACTTCCTACGAGCAGTACTTC	CASSEESGTSYEQYF
TRBV19	21	TRBJ2-5	TRBD2	NA	TGTGCCAGTAGTATTGTGGACGGTGGGATCCTAGCGGGGGGAGGTTTGGAGACCCAGTACTTC	CASSIVDGGILAGGGLETQYF
TRBV30	17	TRBJ1-3	NA	NA	TGTGCCTGGAGTTCAAGGGGAGGGTTTAACTCTGGAAACACCATATATTTT	CAWSSRGGFNSGNTIYF
TRBV19	14	TRBJ2-1	TRBD2	NA	TGTGCCAGTAGTATTCTGAGCGGGAAGAATGAGCAGTTCTTC	CASSILSGKNEQFF
TRBV13	14	TRBJ2-3	NA	NA	TGTGCCAGCAGCTCCAACAGTGTCGAGGATACGCAGTATTTT	CASSSNSVEDTQYF
TRBV5-8	15	TRBJ2-7	TRBD1	few	TGTGCCAGCAGCCACGGACAGGGGAGCTCCTACGAGCAGTACTTC	CASSHGQGSSYEQYF
TRBV4-1	16	TRBJ2-7	TRBD2	NA	TGCGCCAGCAGCCAAGTACCCGGACTAGCGGGAGACGAGCAGTACTTC	CASSQVPGLAGDEQYF
TRBV29-1	13	TRBJ1-1	TRBD1	few	TGCAGCGTTGATCAGGGGGAGAACACTGAAGCTTTCTTT	CSVDQGENTEAFF
TRBV9	14	TRBJ1-1	TRBD1	NA	TGTGCCAGCAGCGTGGGACAGAGGAACACTGAAGCTTTCTTT	CASSVGQRNTEAFF
TRBV5-1	13	TRBJ2-7	NA	NA	TGCGCCAGCAGCTTGAAGGTTAGCGACGAGCAGTACTTC	CASSLKVSDEQYF
TRBV18	17	TRBJ2-7	TRBD2	NA	TGTGCCAGCTCACTAGCCCCACGAGCGGGAGGGGTCTACGAGCAGTACTTC	CASSLAPRAGGVYEQYF
TRBV27	15	TRBJ2-1	TRBD2	NA	TGTGCCAGCACCTGGACTAGCGGGAGGGTTAATGAGCAGTTCTTC	CASTWTSGRVNEQFF
TRBV7-3	16	TRBJ2-2	TRBD2	NA	TGTGCCAGCAGCTTAGGAGCTAGCGGGGTGTCCGGGGAGCTGTTTTTT	CASSLGASGVSGELFF
TRBV4-1	14	TRBJ1-1	NA	NA	TGCGCCAGCAGCCTAAGTGGGGGGGGATCTGAAGCTTTCTTT	CASSLSGGGSEAFF
TRBV27	13	TRBJ2-7	NA	NA	TGTGCCAGCAGTCCACAAGGACACTACGAGCAGTACTTC	CASSPQGHYEQYF
TRBV25-1	13	TRBJ1-1	NA	once	TGTGCCAGCAGTGAGGCGGGGTGGACTGAAGCTTTCTTT	CASSEAGWTEAFF
TRBV19	14	TRBJ1-2	NA	NA	TGTGCCAGTAGTATAGGCACAGGGTACGATGGCTACACCTTC	CASSIGTGYDGYTF
TRBV5-1	15	TRBJ2-7	TRBD1	few	TGCGCCAGCAGCCCTGTGACAGGGGGCTCCTACGAGCAGTACTTC	CASSPVTGGSYEQYF
TRBV27	13	TRBJ1-1	NA	NA	TGTGCCAGCAGTCCATTAGGGGGGACTGAAGCTTTCTTT	CASSPLGGTEAFF
TRBV6-1	17	TRBJ2-5	NA	NA	TGTGCCAGCAGTGATACGATCAGGGGAGGCGGCCAAGAGACCCAGTACTTC	CASSDTIRGGGQETQYF
TRBV27	19	TRBJ2-3	TRBD2	NA	TGTGCCAGCAGTGAAAAGCGGGGGGGCTTTATACTTAGCACAGATACGCAGTATTTT	CASSEKRGGFILSTDTQYF
TRBV6-6	14	TRBJ2-7	NA	NA	TGTGCCAGCAGTTACTCGAAAGCAAGGAGCGAGCAGTACTTC	CASSYSKARSEQYF
TRBV28	15	TRBJ1-6	NA	few	TGTGCCAGCACCTTACAGGGTACATATAATTCACCCCTCCACTTT	CASTLQGTYNSPLHF
TRBV7-9	14	TRBJ1-5	NA	NA	TGTGCCAGCAGCTTAACAGGGCTTAATCAGCCCCAGCATTTT	CASSLTGLNQPQHF
TRBV5-6	13	TRBJ1-1	NA	NA	TGTGCCAGCAGCGTCGCAGGGTCCTCTGAAGCTTTCTTT	CASSVAGSSEAFF
TRBV7-9	14	TRBJ2-7	NA	many	TGTGCCAGCAGCTTAGGGGGCCTCCTCGACGAGCAGTACTTC	CASSLGGLLDEQYF
TRBV4-1	15	TRBJ2-7	NA	NA	TGCGCCAGCAGCCAAGGAACAGGGAGTTCTTCTGAGCAGTACTTC	CASSQGTGSSSEQYF